One and the same sample provided the 32 T cell receptor beta chains below, sequenced in a study of shared clonotypes between healthy human individuals. TCRdb's table, derived via immunoSEQ multiplex PCR, lists solely in-frame clones and lacks some. The sample contains around 1.1 million clones, approximately 80% of which appear only once. Sequenced material: memory CD4+ T cells from PBMCs. Noted subset: CD45RA-negative fraction. The receptors were gathered from a man younger than 35 in good health. Some clones in this sample may be carry-over from other donors' samples.

For the CDR3, the DNA is TGCGCCAGCAGCGTGGGACTAGCGGACCACTACGAGCAGTACTTC. This codes for CASSVGLADHYEQYF. V usage is TRBV5-1 and J usage is TRBJ2-7; 11 bases fit TRBD2. Germline CDR1 reads SGHRS; CDR2 reads YFSETQ. This CDR3 is built from 15 residues. With 4 bases clipped from V and 3 bases from J, the junction kept 6 bases outside the gene matches.

This clone was seen only once. The chain couples TRBV7-9 to TRBJ2-5; D may be TRBD2 (5 bases). From germline, CDR1 is SEHNR and CDR2 FQNEAQ (reference sequence). This CDR3 is 14 amino acids long. Trimming stripped 7 bases from V and 7 bases from J, with 19 bases between. The CDR3 sequence: CASTVGSPTVTQYF. The CDR3 bases are TGTGCCAGCACTGTGGGGAGCCCAACGGTGACCCAGTACTTC.

The chain has TRBV30 and TRBJ2-5, with D hard to call. V was clipped by 4 bases and J by 2 bases, with 14 bases between them. From germline, CDR1 is GTSNPN and CDR2 SVGIG (reference sequence). The CDR3 contains 14 residues. Here the CDR3 DNA reads TGTGCCTGGAACCACGTGGTAGGACAAGAGACCCAGTACTTC. Its translation is CAWNHVVGQETQYF.

This chain connects TRBV11-2 to TRBJ2-5, with TRBD1 as a possible D gene (5 bases). CDR3 length equals 14 residues. Germline assignment: CDR1 SGHAT and CDR2 FQNNGV. Trimming left V 5 bases short and J 0 bases short, with 10 bases between. For the CDR3, the DNA is TGTGCCAGCAGCCTACAGGCGAACCAAGAGACCCAGTACTTC. This sequence encodes CASSLQANQETQYF.

V and J are TRBV5-1 and TRBJ2-2; no clear D. Germline V gene sequence: CDR1 SGHRS, CDR2 YFSETQ. CDR3 length equals 15 residues. Trimming stripped 4 bases from V and 4 bases from J, with 14 bases between. The CDR3 bases are TGCGCCAGCAGCCCGGATCTAGTAGGCACCGGGGAGCTGTTTTTT. This sequence encodes CASSPDLVGTGELFF. The full variable domain, completed using reference TRBV5-1 and TRBJ2-2, is KAGVTQTPRYLIKTRGQQVTLSCSPISGHRSVSWYQQTPGQGLQFLFEYFSETQRNKGNFPGRFSGRQFSNSRSEMNVSTLELGDSALYLCASSPDLVGTGELFFGEGSRLTVL.

The gene calls are TRBV28 and TRBJ2-2; TRBD2 is a possible D gene (6 bases). The length of the CDR3 is 14 residues. V dropped 10 bases and J dropped 5 bases, with 17 bases sitting between them. The germline V gene has CDR1 MDHEN and CDR2 SYDVKM. In DNA form, the CDR3 reads TGTGCCACCAAGGGAGGACAACAGACCGGGGAGCTGTTTTTT. This translates into CATKGGQQTGELFF. The entire variable domain, with the rest obtained from reference TRBV28 and TRBJ2-2, is as follows: DVKVTQSSRYLVKRTGEKVFLECVQDMDHENMFWYRQDPGLGLRLIYFSYDVKMKEKGDIPEGYSVSREKKERFSLILESASTNQTSMYLCATKGGQQTGELFFGEGSRLTVL.

The V gene is TRBV6-1, the J gene TRBJ2-7; tentative D call: TRBD2 (6 bases). The CDR3 runs 13 residues. Trimming stripped 5 bases from V and 0 bases from J, with 8 bases between. Germline V CDR1 and CDR2: MNHNS, SASEGT. CDR3 in DNA: TGTGCCAGCAGTTGGGACTCCTCCTACGAGCAGTACTTC. As protein: CASSWDSSYEQYF.

A note on this clone: One end of the junction varies from germline; a read error may be responsible. The rearrangement joins TRBV7-2 to TRBJ2-1; 14 positions agree with TRBD2. Germline V gives CDR1 SGHTA, CDR2 FQGNSA. The length of the CDR3 is 15 residues. The CDR3 DNA reads TGTGCCAGCAGCTTAAGGGGGACTAGCGGGAGTGAATCAGTCTTC. Its protein product is CASSLRGTSGSESVF.

In the case of this clone: This may come from a read error, since a much larger clone is one base off. The chain links TRBV4-1 to TRBJ1-2, with D unresolved. Looked up from germline, CDR1 is MGHRA and CDR2 is YSYEKL. V was cut by 4 bases and J by 2 bases, with 11 bases left in between. The CDR3 totals 14 residues. The CDR3, as DNA: TGCGCCAGCAGCCCCGTACAGATGAACTATGGCTACACCTTC. Translated: CASSPVQMNYGYTF.

This clone occurred many times. This sequence joins TRBV7-9 and TRBJ2-1, with D hard to call. V shed 3 bases and J shed 4 bases, with 7 bases lying between them. This CDR3 has 13 residues. Germline loops: CDR1 SEHNR, CDR2 FQNEAQ (reference sequence). In DNA form, the CDR3 reads TGTGCCAGCAGCTTCGGAGTTTACAATGAGCAGTTCTTC. Translating it yields CASSFGVYNEQFF.

The rearrangement joins TRBV10-3 to TRBJ1-6; D remains ambiguous. Germline values: CDR1 ENHRY, CDR2 SYGVKD. Trimming stripped 2 bases from V and 9 bases from J, with 11 bases between. CDR3 size: 14 residues. The CDR3 coding sequence is TGTGCCATCAGTGAGACCGAGACTCGTTCACCCCTCCACTTT. Its translation: CAISETETRSPLHF.

This chain joins TRBV10-3 and TRBJ2-7; tentatively, D is TRBD1 (5 bases). Germline values: CDR1 ENHRY, CDR2 SYGVKD. V was clipped by 3 bases and J by 2 bases, with 11 bases between them. This CDR3 is built from 14 residues. In DNA form, the CDR3 reads TGTGCCATCAGTGAACAGGCCGGAACCTACGAGCAGTACTTC. This codes for CAISEQAGTYEQYF.

The chain links TRBV6-5 to TRBJ2-2; 7 nucleotides agree with TRBD2. Per germline, CDR1 MNHEY and CDR2 SVGAGI. CDR3 length: 14 amino acids. The J segment lost 7 bases and the V segment lost 8 bases, leaving 10 bases of the junction unmatched. CDR3: CASGEVREFGELFF. The CDR3, as DNA: TGTGCCAGCGGTGAGGTGCGGGAGTTCGGGGAGCTGTTTTTT.

V and J are TRBV2 and TRBJ2-5; tentative D call: TRBD1 (6 bases). V lost 3 bases and J lost 5, with 13 bases in between. The V gene's germline CDR1 is SNHLY and CDR2 FYNNEI. The CDR3 loop spans 14 amino acids. The CDR3 is CASSEMGAGETQYF. CDR3 in DNA: TGTGCCAGCAGTGAGATGGGGGCAGGGGAGACCCAGTACTTC.

As regards this clone: With a much larger clone just one base away, this may be a read error. The chain employs TRBV28 and TRBJ1-5, with D tentatively TRBD1 (6 bases). CDR1 is MDHEN, CDR2 SYDVKM, per germline. The CDR3 loop spans 13 amino acids. The CDR3 bases are TGTGCCGGCAGCCCAGGGGCCAATCAGCCCCAGCATTTT. The encoded protein is CAGSPGANQPQHF. The whole variable domain, remainder taken from reference TRBV28 and TRBJ1-5, is DVKVTQSSRYLVKRTGEKVFLECVQDMDHENMFWYRQDPGLGLRLIYFSYDVKMKEKGDIPEGYSVSREKKERFSLILESASTNQTSMYLCAGSPGANQPQHFGDGTRLSIL.

The chain joins TRBV6-5 to TRBJ2-2; D unclear. V was pared by 7 bases and J by 2 bases, with 11 bases between. Germline CDR1 reads MNHEY; CDR2 reads SVGAGI. This CDR3 spans 14 amino acids. The CDR3: CASKIGPNTGELFF. DNA for the CDR3: TGTGCCAGCAAGATCGGACCTAACACCGGGGAGCTGTTTTTT.

Details on this clone: Possible read error: a much larger clone is one base away. The chain uses TRBV7-2 and TRBJ2-2; no clear D. Germline assignment: CDR1 SGHTA and CDR2 FQGNSA. This CDR3 has 16 amino acids. V was pared by 5 bases and J by 5 bases, with 18 bases between. The CDR3 sequence is CASSQDVGGETGELFF. The CDR3 DNA is TGTGCCAGCAGCCAAGATGTTGGTGGAGAGACCGGGGAGCTGTTTTTT.

CDR3 nucleotide sequence: TGCGCCAGCAGCTTCGGGACAGGGAGAATTTCGGGTGAAAAACTGTTTTTT. This translates into CASSFGTGRISGEKLFF. The chain employs TRBV5-1 and TRBJ1-4; 9 nucleotides match TRBD1. CDR1 and CDR2 (germline): SGHRS, YFSETQ. The CDR3 is made up of 17 amino acids. V lost 2 bases, J lost 7 bases, and 12 bases stayed unmatched. Based on the CDR3 plus reference TRBV5-1 and TRBJ1-4, the full variable domain is KAGVTQTPRYLIKTRGQQVTLSCSPISGHRSVSWYQQTPGQGLQFLFEYFSETQRNKGNFPGRFSGRQFSNSRSEMNVSTLELGDSALYLCASSFGTGRISGEKLFFGSGTQLSVL.

V is TRBV7-3 and J is TRBJ2-2; 8 bases agree with TRBD2. The CDR3 runs 14 residues. Trimming at V came to 2 bases and at J to 7 bases, leaving 3 bases not matched to a gene. Germline V gene sequence: CDR1 SGHTA, CDR2 FQGTGA. The CDR3 sequence is CASSLQREYGELFF. In DNA form, the CDR3 reads TGTGCCAGCAGCTTACAGCGGGAGTACGGGGAGCTGTTTTTT.

This chain links TRBV2 with TRBJ2-1; D gene uncertain. Per the germline V gene, CDR1 is SNHLY and CDR2 is FYNNEI. The V end lost 0 bases, the J end lost 7 bases, and 10 bases lay between the germline ends. This CDR3 comprises 14 residues. The CDR3 DNA follows: TGTGCCAGCAGTGAAGCGCTTAGAAATAATGAGCAGTTCTTC. It codes for CASSEALRNNEQFF.

The gene calls are TRBV2 and TRBJ1-2; TRBD1 agrees at 7 bases. The CDR3 extends over 14 amino acids. V gave up 6 bases and J gave up 4 bases; unmatched junction bases: 8. Germline V gene sequence: CDR1 SNHLY, CDR2 FYNNEI. This CDR3 reads CASRAGGGSYGYTF. The CDR3, as DNA: TGTGCCAGCAGAGCAGGGGGGGGTAGCTATGGCTACACCTTC.

This clone has only a few counts. The chain carries TRBV5-1 and TRBJ2-1; D may be TRBD1 or TRBD2 (6 bases each). Trimming shortened V by 0 bases and J by 3 bases, and 10 bases separated the two germline ends. The CDR3 runs to 15 residues. Per germline, CDR1 SGHRS and CDR2 YFSETQ. CDR3 region: CASSLGGGGYNEQFF. CDR3 DNA: TGCGCCAGCAGCTTGGGCGGAGGGGGCTACAATGAGCAGTTCTTC.

The chain is built from TRBV30 and TRBJ1-3, with D perhaps matching TRBD1 (6 bases). This CDR3 comprises 16 residues. V dropped 0 bases and J dropped 3 bases, with 15 bases sitting between them. Per the germline V gene, CDR1 is GTSNPN and CDR2 is SVGIG (reference sequence). CDR3 nucleotides: TGTGCCTGGAGTGTACCAGGGGAGCTGGTTGGAAACACCATATATTTT. The encoded protein is CAWSVPGELVGNTIYF.

This chain joins TRBV5-1 and TRBJ2-1; no definite D call. Trimming left V 2 bases short and J 0 bases short, with 9 bases between. Germline-derived CDR1 and CDR2 are SGHRS and YFSETQ. This CDR3 is built from 15 residues. The CDR3 DNA reads TGCGCCAGCAGCTTAGACACCACCTCCTACAATGAGCAGTTCTTC. It yields the protein CASSLDTTSYNEQFF.

The gene calls are TRBV4-3 and TRBJ2-3; 9 bases align to TRBD2. The V gene end was trimmed by 0 bases and the J gene end by 4 bases; junction bases not matched to a gene: 5. The CDR3 spans 16 residues. CDR1 is LGHNA, CDR2 YSLEER, per germline. This CDR3 reads CASSQEGAGGADTQYF. The DNA for the CDR3 is TGCGCCAGCAGCCAAGAGGGGGCGGGGGGGGCAGATACGCAGTATTTT.

Turning to this clone: No conserved phenylalanine or tryptophan ends this CDR3, so it is likely a read error. The DNA is left out, because the CDR3 cannot be placed on it with certainty; the CDR3 is given as TCRdb lists it. The chain recombines TRBV27 with TRBJ2-7; the DNA was not used to check the table's D call, TRBD1. Looked up from germline, CDR1 is MNHEY and CDR2 is SMNVEV (reference sequence). The CDR3 is 15 residues long, counting both termini. The CDR3 sequence is CASSLRGGTGHPLPP.

This clone was seen a few times. V and J are TRBV6-5 and TRBJ1-1, with D unclear. Germline CDR1 reads MNHEY; CDR2 reads SVGAGI. This CDR3 contains 15 residues. The V and J ends lost 5 bases and 7 bases respectively, with 20 bases between them. In DNA form, the CDR3 reads TGTGCCAGCAGTCCCCGGGGAGGAAGGCACGATGAAGCTTTCTTT. It codes for CASSPRGGRHDEAFF.

The chain couples TRBV28 to TRBJ2-7; D remains ambiguous. This CDR3 region has 14 residues. Germline V gene lookup returns CDR1 MDHEN and CDR2 SYDVKM. V was trimmed by 4 bases and J by 3 bases, leaving 13 bases between them. CDR3 sequence (DNA): TGTGCCAGCAGTTCCACAGCGTCCTACTACGAGCAGTACTTC. Residues: CASSSTASYYEQYF.

The chain joins TRBV30 to TRBJ1-6; 8 bases line up with TRBD1. Losses at the gene ends were 3 bases for V and 10 bases for J; bases not matched to a gene: 8. CDR1 and CDR2 (germline): GTSNPN, SVGIG (reference sequence). This CDR3 has 14 amino acids. In DNA form, the CDR3 reads TGTGCCTGGAGCGTCCCGGGACAGGCATCACCCCTCCACTTT. Its translation: CAWSVPGQASPLHF.

The J gene is TRBJ1-2, the V gene TRBV27; 12 bases fit TRBD1. The CDR3 is made up of 16 amino acids. Trimming cost V 7 bases and J 7 bases; bases outside gene matches: 13. From germline, CDR1 is MNHEY and CDR2 SMNVEV (reference sequence). The CDR3 spells CASTASWDRGRGGYTF. CDR3 coding DNA: TGTGCCAGCACTGCAAGCTGGGACAGGGGGCGGGGTGGCTACACCTTC.

This chain connects TRBV28 to TRBJ1-5; D remains ambiguous. The V gene lost 6 bases and the J gene lost 3 bases, with 9 bases spanning the gap. CDR1 and CDR2 (germline): MDHEN, SYDVKM. This CDR3 region has 13 residues. The CDR3 region is CASSWLLNQPQHF. The CDR3 bases are TGTGCCAGCAGCTGGCTACTCAATCAGCCCCAGCATTTT.

In nucleotides, the CDR3 is TGTGCCAGTAGTATTTCAGGGATACACAATGAGCAGTTCTTC. It encodes CASSISGIHNEQFF. The genes are TRBV19 and TRBJ2-1, with TRBD1 as a possible D gene (5 bases). V lost 3 bases and J lost 5, with 11 bases in between. CDR1 LNHDA and CDR2 SQIVND come from the germline V gene (reference sequence). The CDR3 runs 14 residues.